This passage covers 3 T cell receptor beta chains from one sample sequenced in a study of blood T cell repertoires in COVID-19. TCRdb's copy holds only in-frame clones and misses some; the assay was immunoSEQ multiplex PCR. The table includes fewer than 55,000 clones, over 80% detected once. Source material: peripheral blood. These receptors were collected from a man in his sixties or seventies with active COVID-19.

The rearrangement uses TRBV10-3 and TRBJ1-5, with 8 bases aligning to TRBD1. Trimming at V came to 10 bases and at J to 0 bases, leaving 5 bases not matched to a gene. The CDR3 runs to 14 residues. Germline loops: CDR1 ENHRY, CDR2 SYGVKD. The CDR3 loop reads CASSTGDSNQPQHF. The CDR3 DNA sequence: TGTGCCAGCTCGACAGGGGATAGCAATCAGCCCCAGCATTTT.

Only a few counts were recorded for this clone. This chain links TRBV28 with TRBJ1-5; 8 bases map to TRBD1. Unmatched junction bases numbered 8, after V lost 6 bases and J lost 7 bases. CDR1 is MDHEN, CDR2 SYDVKM, per germline. The CDR3 is 14 amino acids. CDR3: CASRPGQGYQPQHF. The CDR3 coding sequence is TGTGCCAGCAGACCCGGACAGGGCTACCAGCCCCAGCATTTT.

The chain links TRBV6-6 to TRBJ2-7, with D possibly TRBD2 on 5 matching bases. V dropped 8 bases and J dropped 5 bases, with 13 bases sitting between them. Germline CDR1 and CDR2: MNHNY and SVGAGI (reference sequence). The CDR3 is 12 residues long. This CDR3 reads CASARPADEQYF. The CDR3 DNA reads as TGTGCCAGCGCACGACCAGCGGACGAGCAGTACTTC.